Listed here are 18 T cell receptor beta chains from one sample, sequenced in a study of CD8+ T cells in alopecia areata. Sample treatment: oral pan-JAK inhibitor, 5-10 mg twice daily. Reverse transcription of extracted RNA yielded cDNA, which provided the sequencing template. Data came from immunoSEQ multiplex PCR; TCRdb stores just in-frame clones and leaves some out. The sample consists of 75,000 to 100,000 clones, just over 70% of them appearing once. The specimen was CD8+ T cells sorted from blood, collected at roughly week 45, from a patient treated with tofacitinib. The receptors come from a human donor with alopecia areata.

The gene calls are TRBV4-3 and TRBJ1-6; D is ambiguous. This CDR3 has 14 amino acids. V was shortened by 0 bases and J by 4 bases, with 4 bases between the two germline ends. Per the germline V gene, CDR1 is LGHNA and CDR2 is YSLEER. In DNA form, the CDR3 reads TGCGCCAGCAGCCAAGACAGTTATAATTCACCCCTCCACTTT. It specifies CASSQDSYNSPLHF.

This chain joins TRBV29-1 and TRBJ2-3; D is ambiguous. The V gene's germline CDR1 is SQVTM and CDR2 ANQGSEA. CDR3 size: 11 residues. Trimming left V 7 bases short and J 4 bases short, with 9 bases between. The CDR3 is CSATFSDTQYF. The DNA for the CDR3 is TGCAGCGCTACATTTTCAGATACGCAGTATTTT.

This sequence joins TRBV11-2 and TRBJ2-3; D uncertain. V lost 4 bases and J lost 1, with 6 bases in between. Germline CDR1 SGHAT, CDR2 FQNNGV. This CDR3 region has 13 residues. The CDR3 DNA sequence: TGTGCCAGCAGCTCAGACCGCACAGATACGCAGTATTTT. It specifies CASSSDRTDTQYF.

The rearrangement uses TRBV25-1 and TRBJ2-7; D is perhaps TRBD2 (5 bases). V was pared by 4 bases and J by 0 bases, with 10 bases between. The V gene's germline CDR1 is MGHDK and CDR2 SYGVNS. The length of the CDR3 is 14 residues. The CDR3 region has the DNA TGTGCCAGCAGTGGTTTAGAGGGCTCCTACGAGCAGTACTTC. Its protein is CASSGLEGSYEQYF.

This clone was picked up a small number of times. V and J are TRBV7-6 and TRBJ2-1; 10 bases map to TRBD1. CDR3 size: 20 residues. Germline V gene data show CDR1 as SGHVS and CDR2 as FNYEAQ. The V and J ends lost 5 bases and 2 bases, in that order; junction bases with no gene match: 18. DNA of the CDR3: TGTGCCAGCAGCCCATACCCCGGGTGGGGGGACAGGGGTCCCTACAATGAGCAGTTCTTC. This encodes CASSPYPGWGDRGPYNEQFF.

This clone was detected a few times. Other DNA variants within this sample encode the same CDR3. V and J are TRBV29-1 and TRBJ2-7, with D unclear. Germline assignment: CDR1 SQVTM and CDR2 ANQGSEA. The CDR3 is made up of 13 amino acids. Trimming took 0 bases from V and 0 from J, leaving 6 bases between them. The CDR3 here is CSVEEQSSYEQYF. The CDR3 DNA reads TGCAGCGTTGAAGAGCAAAGCTCCTACGAGCAGTACTTC.

The chain joins TRBV19 to TRBJ1-2; D call uncertain. Trimming took 4 bases from V and 2 from J, leaving 20 bases between them. Germline V gives CDR1 LNHDA, CDR2 SQIVND (reference sequence). This CDR3 contains 17 residues. CDR3 bases: TGTGCCAGTAGTACCTCTTCATCCGGACGGTCGAACTATGGCTACACCTTC. Translation gives CASSTSSSGRSNYGYTF.

V and J are TRBV9 and TRBJ2-7; the D gene is possibly TRBD1 (6 bases). The CDR3 extends over 14 amino acids. The germline gives CDR1 SGDLS, CDR2 YYNGEE. The V end was cut by 4 bases, the J end by 5 bases, with 16 bases between. The CDR3 sequence: CASSPGHNPNEQYF. In DNA form, the CDR3 reads TGTGCCAGCAGCCCGGGACACAATCCTAACGAGCAGTACTTC.

CDR3 coding DNA: TGTGCCAGTACTGAAGGGTTGAACACTGAAGCTTTCTTT. This codes for CASTEGLNTEAFF. The V gene is TRBV19, the J gene TRBJ1-1; no firm D call. There are 13 residues in the CDR3. Trimming took off 7 bases at V and 0 bases at J, with 9 bases between the two ends. The germline V gene encodes CDR1 LNHDA and CDR2 SQIVND (reference sequence). The full variable domain, rest sourced from reference TRBV19 and TRBJ1-1, is DGGITQSPKYLFRKEGQNVTLSCEQNLNHDAMYWYRQDPGQGLRLIYYSQIVNDFQKGDIAEGYSVSREKKESFPLTVTSAQKNPTAFYLCASTEGLNTEAFFGQGTRLTVV.

The rearrangement joins TRBV2 to TRBJ1-4, with TRBD1 as a possible D gene (5 bases). The CDR3 loop spans 17 amino acids. The V end was cut by 1 base, the J end by 5 bases, with 17 bases between. Germline V gene sequence: CDR1 SNHLY, CDR2 FYNNEI. The CDR3 loop reads CASSEGPGEGVNEKLFF. The CDR3 nucleotides are TGTGCCAGCAGTGAAGGGCCGGGGGAAGGGGTAAATGAAAAACTGTTTTTT.

This clone was detected once. The J gene is TRBJ1-1, the V gene TRBV14, with D unresolved. The germline V and J ends were trimmed by 0 bases and 1 base, with 12 bases remaining between them. Germline CDR1 is SGHDN and CDR2 is FVKESK. There are 16 residues in the CDR3. The CDR3 DNA is TGTGCCAGCAGCCAAGATAGTGGAGTGTGGAACACTGAAGCTTTCTTT. Encoded protein: CASSQDSGVWNTEAFF.

This clone was found a few times. The chain links TRBV14 to TRBJ1-2; possibly TRBD1 for D (5 bases). CDR1 and CDR2 (germline): SGHDN, FVKESK. The V gene lost 4 bases and the J gene lost 4 bases, with 10 bases spanning the gap. The CDR3 sequence is 13 residues long. CDR3 in amino acids: CASSPGAIYGYTF. CDR3 bases: TGTGCCAGCAGCCCCGGGGCTATCTATGGCTACACCTTC.

The J gene is TRBJ1-2, the V gene TRBV29-1; no reliable D call. Per the germline V gene, CDR1 is SQVTM and CDR2 is ANQGSEA. The CDR3 runs 12 residues. Trimming stripped 2 bases from V and 2 bases from J, with 6 bases between. CDR3 sequence (DNA): TGCAGCGTTGAATCAGAAAACTATGGCTACACCTTC. It codes for CSVESENYGYTF.

The rearrangement uses TRBV5-1 and TRBJ2-5, with 7 bases matching TRBD1. In germline, CDR1 is SGHRS, CDR2 YFSETQ. Trimming removed 5 bases from V and 3 bases from J; junction bases left unmatched: 10. The CDR3 length is 15 residues. CDR3 residues: CASSQTGHLEETQYF. In DNA, the CDR3 is TGCGCCAGCAGTCAGACAGGGCATTTGGAAGAGACCCAGTACTTC.

The V and J genes are TRBV2 and TRBJ1-1; TRBD1 agrees at 11 bases. This CDR3 spans 14 amino acids. The germline V gene has CDR1 SNHLY and CDR2 FYNNEI. J lost 2 bases, V lost 8 bases, and 4 bases had no gene match. CDR3: CASGQGAGNTEAFF. The CDR3 DNA reads as TGTGCCAGCGGACAGGGGGCGGGTAACACTGAAGCTTTCTTT.

The rearrangement uses TRBV19 and TRBJ1-1; D remains ambiguous. The CDR3 runs to 12 residues. Germline V gene data show CDR1 as LNHDA and CDR2 as SQIVND (reference sequence). V shed 3 bases and J shed 8 bases, with 10 bases lying between them. The CDR3 region has the DNA TGTGCCAGTAGTATGTCAAAGGTCGAAGCTTTCTTT. It codes for CASSMSKVEAFF. The variable domain in full, with the rest retrieved from reference TRBV19 and TRBJ1-1, is DGGITQSPKYLFRKEGQNVTLSCEQNLNHDAMYWYRQDPGQGLRLIYYSQIVNDFQKGDIAEGYSVSREKKESFPLTVTSAQKNPTAFYLCASSMSKVEAFFGQGTRLTVV.

This sequence joins TRBV7-9 and TRBJ2-1; possibly TRBD2 for D (5 bases). CDR1 is SEHNR, CDR2 FQNEAQ, per germline (reference sequence). The CDR3 runs 13 residues. V lost 3 bases, J lost 6 bases, and 9 bases lay in between. CDR3 protein: CASSFYSANEQFF. The CDR3 DNA sequence: TGTGCCAGCAGCTTTTATAGCGCCAATGAGCAGTTCTTC. The variable domain in full, completed from reference TRBV7-9 and TRBJ2-1, reads DTGVSQNPRHKITKRGQNVTFRCDPISEHNRLYWYRQTLGQGPEFLTYFQNEAQLEKSRLLSDRFSAERPKGSFSTLEIQRTEQGDSAMYLCASSFYSANEQFFGPGTRLTVL.

This clone was counted between two and nine times. This sample also contains other DNA sequences that code for the same CDR3. V usage is TRBV30 and J usage is TRBJ1-1, with D possibly being TRBD1 (5 bases). This CDR3 is 13 amino acids long. Germline loops: CDR1 GTSNPN, CDR2 SVGIG (reference sequence). V was pared by 6 bases and J by 8 bases, with 19 bases between. The CDR3 loop reads CACLLGGLDEAFF. The CDR3, as DNA: TGTGCCTGCCTTCTGGGGGGACTCGACGAAGCTTTCTTT.